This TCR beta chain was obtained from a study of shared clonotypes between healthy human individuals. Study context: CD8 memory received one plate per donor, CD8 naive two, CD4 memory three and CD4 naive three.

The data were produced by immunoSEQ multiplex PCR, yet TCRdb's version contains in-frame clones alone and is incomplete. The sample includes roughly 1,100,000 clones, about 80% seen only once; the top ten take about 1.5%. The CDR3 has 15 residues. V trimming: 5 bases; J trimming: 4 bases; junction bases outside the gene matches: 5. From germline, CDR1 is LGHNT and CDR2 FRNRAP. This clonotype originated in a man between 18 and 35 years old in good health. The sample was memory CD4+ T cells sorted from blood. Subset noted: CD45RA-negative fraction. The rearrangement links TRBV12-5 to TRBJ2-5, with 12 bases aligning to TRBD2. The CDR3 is CASGPPGLAGETQYF. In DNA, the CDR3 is TGTGCTAGTGGTCCGCCGGGACTAGCGGGAGAGACCCAGTACTTC.